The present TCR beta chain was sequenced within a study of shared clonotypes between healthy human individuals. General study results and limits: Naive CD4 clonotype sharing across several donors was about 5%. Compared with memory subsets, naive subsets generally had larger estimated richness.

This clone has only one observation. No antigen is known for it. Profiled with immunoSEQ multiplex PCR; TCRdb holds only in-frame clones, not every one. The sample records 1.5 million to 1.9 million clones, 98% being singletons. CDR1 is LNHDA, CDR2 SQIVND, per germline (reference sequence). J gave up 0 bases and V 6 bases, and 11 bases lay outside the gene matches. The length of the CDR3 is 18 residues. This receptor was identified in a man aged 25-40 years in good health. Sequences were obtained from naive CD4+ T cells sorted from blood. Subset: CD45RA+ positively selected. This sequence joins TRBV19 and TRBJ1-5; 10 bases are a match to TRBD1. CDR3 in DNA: TGTGCCAGTAGCCCGGGACAGGGGTTTCTCGATAGCAATCAGCCCCAGCATTTT. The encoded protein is CASSPGQGFLDSNQPQHF.